One and the same sample provided the 18 T cell receptor beta chains below, sequenced in a study of T cells in Graves' hyperthyroidism and ophthalmopathy. TCR beta CDR3 sequences were amplified from RNA transcripts. TCR CDR3 underwent first-round RT-PCR with the HTBI primer set. From the multiplex PCR reads, TCRdb called clonotypes with MiXCR, one entry per CDR3 protein. This sample has roughly 45,000 distinct CDR3 sequences; about 52% occur once, and the top ten carry roughly 32%. Material: peripheral blood or thyroid tissue (not recorded which). The source is a woman in her forties or fifties with Graves' hyperthyroidism.

As to this clonotype: A read error may explain this, as a much larger clone is one base away. The V call is TRBV7-9, the J call TRBJ1-1; no clear D gene. The germline CDR1 and CDR2 sequences are SEHNR and FQNEAQ (reference sequence). CDR3 length: 14 residues. The CDR3 region is CAGSQAVLNTEAFF. The CDR3 nucleotides read TGTGCCGGCAGCCAAGCGGTATTGAACACTGAAGCTTTCTTT. Looking up the rest from reference TRBV7-9 and TRBJ1-1 gives the full variable domain: DTGVSQNPRHKITKRGQNVTFRCDPISEHNRLYWYRQTLGQGPEFLTYFQNEAQLEKSRLLSDRFSAERPKGSFSTLEIQRTEQGDSAMYLCAGSQAVLNTEAFFGQGTRLTVV.

This clonotype was recorded many times. The J gene is TRBJ2-6, the V gene TRBV5-1; no clear D gene. Germline loops: CDR1 SGHRS, CDR2 YFSETQ. The CDR3 loop spans 15 amino acids. Trimming took 4 bases from V and 1 from J, leaving 9 bases between them. DNA for the CDR3: TGCGCCAGCAGCGGAACAGCGTCTGGGGCCAACGTCCTGACTTTC. Its protein is CASSGTASGANVLTF. Combining the CDR3 with reference TRBV5-1 and TRBJ2-6 gives the whole variable domain KAGVTQTPRYLIKTRGQQVTLSCSPISGHRSVSWYQQTPGQGLQFLFEYFSETQRNKGNFPGRFSGRQFSNSRSEMNVSTLELGDSALYLCASSGTASGANVLTFGAGSRLTVL.

This chain connects TRBV2 to TRBJ1-6; tentatively, D is TRBD1 (5 bases). The CDR3 loop spans 13 amino acids. V lost 3 bases and J 8 bases, leaving 8 bases between the germline ends. Germline lookup yields CDR1 SNHLY and CDR2 FYNNEI. The CDR3 loop is CASSDRADSPLHF. The CDR3 region has the DNA TGTGCCAGCAGTGACAGGGCGGATTCACCCCTCCACTTT.

This chain joins TRBV28 and TRBJ1-5; D uncertain. With 2 bases removed from V and 7 bases from J, the gap between germline ends came to 12 bases. The CDR3 length is 14 residues. CDR1 MDHEN and CDR2 SYDVKM come from the germline V gene. The CDR3 nucleotides read TGTGCCAGCAGTTTAGTCAACGTTGGCCAGCCCCAGCATTTT. Amino acid sequence: CASSLVNVGQPQHF.

Many counts were recorded for this clonotype. V usage is TRBV5-4 and J usage is TRBJ1-1; D uncertain. The V gene's germline CDR1 is SGHNT and CDR2 YYREEE (reference sequence). The ends were cut back, 1 base at V and 4 bases at J, with 14 bases in the middle. The CDR3 spans 15 residues. The CDR3 sequence: CASSLNQEKITEAFF. CDR3 nucleotides: TGTGCCAGCAGCTTGAATCAGGAAAAGATCACTGAAGCTTTCTTT. Based on the CDR3 plus reference TRBV5-4 and TRBJ1-1, the full variable domain is ETGVTQSPTHLIKTRGQQVTLRCSSQSGHNTVSWYQQALGQGPQFIFQYYREEENGRGNFPPRFSGLQFPNYSSELNVNALELDDSALYLCASSLNQEKITEAFFGQGTRLTVV.

J is TRBJ1-2 and V is TRBV29-1; 7 bases map to TRBD1. Trimming cost V 6 bases and J 6 bases; bases outside gene matches: 1. The CDR3 extends over 10 amino acids. CDR1 is SQVTM, CDR2 ANQGSEA, per germline. In DNA form, the CDR3 reads TGCAGCGTCGGACAGGATGGCTACACCTTC. It yields the protein CSVGQDGYTF.

This clonotype was counted many times. This chain connects TRBV20-1 to TRBJ2-7; D is unresolved. V dropped 6 bases and J dropped 0 bases, with 6 bases sitting between them. From germline, CDR1 is DFQATT and CDR2 SNEGSKA (reference sequence). CDR3 size: 11 residues. The CDR3, as DNA: TGCAGTGCAGTAAGCTCCTACGAGCAGTACTTC. Residues: CSAVSSYEQYF.

This clonotype appeared many times. The chain recombines TRBV19 with TRBJ2-7; unclear D gene. V was pared by 4 bases and J by 3 bases, with 4 bases between. CDR3 length: 11 residues. Germline V lookup: CDR1 LNHDA, CDR2 SQIVND (reference sequence). CDR3: CASSTLYEQYF. CDR3 bases: TGTGCCAGTAGTACCCTCTACGAGCAGTACTTC.

This clonotype was counted ten times or more. The genes are TRBV20-1 and TRBJ2-5; D possibly corresponds to TRBD1 (6 bases). The CDR3 extends over 14 amino acids. Deletions cut 4 bases from V and 9 bases from J, with 21 bases between. The germline V gene has CDR1 DFQATT and CDR2 SNEGSKA (reference sequence). The CDR3 loop is CSAIDDRFIEAQYF. The CDR3 DNA is TGCAGTGCTATAGATGACAGGTTCATCGAGGCCCAGTACTTC.

This clonotype was seen ten or more times. The J gene is TRBJ2-3, the V gene TRBV2, with D unclear. CDR1 and CDR2 (germline): SNHLY, FYNNEI. Trimming shortened V by 7 bases and J by 2 bases, and 10 bases separated the two germline ends. CDR3 length: 13 residues. The CDR3 DNA sequence: TGTGCCAGCAACCCGGCTCTCACAGATACGCAGTATTTT. Translating gives CASNPALTDTQYF.

This chain uses TRBV20-1 with TRBJ2-7; D is possibly TRBD1 or TRBD2 (5 bases each). The CDR3 is 16 residues long. The V end lost 0 bases, the J end lost 3 bases, and 18 bases lay between the germline ends. CDR1 is DFQATT and CDR2 is SNEGSKA in the germline V gene (reference sequence). The CDR3 sequence: CSARDIRGVLGYEQYF. In nucleotides, the CDR3 is TGCAGTGCTAGAGATATAAGGGGAGTACTGGGCTACGAGCAGTACTTC.

The chain combines TRBV27 with TRBJ1-1, with 8 bases aligning to TRBD1. This CDR3 contains 14 residues. Germline CDR1 reads MNHEY; CDR2 reads SMNVEV (reference sequence). Trimming at V came to 5 bases and at J to 5 bases, leaving 7 bases not matched to a gene. The CDR3 DNA follows: TGTGCCAGCAGTGTCCAGACAGGGGCGACTGAAGCTTTCTTT. This codes for CASSVQTGATEAFF.

This chain uses TRBV2 with TRBJ1-2; TRBD1 matches 8 bases. Germline V gene data show CDR1 as SNHLY and CDR2 as FYNNEI. This CDR3 region has 13 residues. The ends lost 3 bases at V and 8 bases at J; junction bases unmatched: 5. In nucleotides, the CDR3 is TGTGCCAGCAGTGAGGAGACAGGGGACGGCTACACCTTC. This codes for CASSEETGDGYTF.

The chain links TRBV5-6 to TRBJ2-5, with TRBD1 identical over 7 bases. Trimming removed 3 bases from V and 4 bases from J; junction bases left unmatched: 12. Germline CDR1 SGHDT, CDR2 YYEEEE. The CDR3 length is 16 residues. In DNA form, the CDR3 reads TGTGCCAGCAGCTCAAATATGTGGACAGGATTAGAGACCCAGTACTTC. Residues: CASSSNMWTGLETQYF. The variable domain in full, completed from reference TRBV5-6 and TRBJ2-5, reads DAGVTQSPTHLIKTRGQQVTLRCSPKSGHDTVSWYQQALGQGPQFIFQYYEEEERQRGNFPDRFSGHQFPNYSSELNVNALLLGDSALYLCASSSNMWTGLETQYFGPGTRLLVL.

With regard to this clonotype: This may arise from a read error, as a much more abundant clone is one base away. It is likely a read error, because the conserved phenylalanine at the end of the CDR3 is missing. V and J are TRBV29-1 and TRBJ2-3; no clear D gene. Germline V lookup: CDR1 SQVTM, CDR2 ANQGSEA. The V end was cut by 4 bases, the J end by 6 bases, with 11 bases between. The CDR3 loop spans 12 amino acids. The CDR3, as DNA: TGCAGCGTTGTCGAGGTTGGCGATACGCAGTATTCT. It specifies CSVVEVGDTQYS.

This rearrangement joins TRBV9 to TRBJ1-1; D is undetermined. V was cut by 1 base and J by 1 base, with 8 bases left in between. The V gene's germline CDR1 is SGDLS and CDR2 YYNGEE. The CDR3 sequence is 14 residues long. The CDR3, as DNA: TGTGCCAGCAGCGTATCTCCGGAGAACACTGAAGCTTTCTTT. This sequence encodes CASSVSPENTEAFF.

The rearrangement joins TRBV7-9 to TRBJ2-5, with TRBD1 identical over 10 bases. Germline V gene data show CDR1 as SEHNR and CDR2 as FQNEAQ (reference sequence). J lost 4 bases, V lost 4 bases, and 6 bases had no gene match. This CDR3 spans 15 amino acids. The CDR3 coding sequence is TGTGCCAGCAGCTACGACAGGGGGCAGGGAGAGACCCAGTACTTC. It encodes CASSYDRGQGETQYF.

The CDR3 nucleotides read TGTGCCAGCCGCCTACCCGGGGGAAACTCTGGGGCCAACGTCCTGACTTTC. This codes for CASRLPGGNSGANVLTF. The rearrangement uses TRBV25-1 and TRBJ2-6, with D possibly matching TRBD2 (6 bases). Germline-derived CDR1 and CDR2 are MGHDK and SYGVNS. With 8 bases removed from V and 0 bases from J, the gap between germline ends came to 17 bases. This CDR3 comprises 17 residues.